This T cell receptor (beta chain) stems from a study of shared clonotypes between healthy human individuals (TCRdb year 2020). A note on the overall study: A few men and a couple of women, aged 18 to 49 years, made up the cohort. Leukapheresis yielded between about 0.9 and 8.9 billion PBMCs per donor. Different laboratories and diverse techniques were used to prepare libraries and sequence TCR repertoires, to increase sequencing depth and limit assay-specific biases. To estimate repertoire size and how much clonotype sharing occurs between individuals, the study deeply sequenced the blood TCR repertoires of roughly 5 healthy adults. For each donor, three plates each were used for CD4 naive and CD4 memory, two plates were used for CD8 naive, and one plate was used for CD8 memory. Broad study findings and their caveats: Sampling was limited to blood, and TCR repertoires in tissue likely differ from TCR repertoires in blood. Naive subsets generally had larger estimated clonotype richness than memory subsets did. The small number of donors limited the genetic and exposure-history diversity represented. Incomplete sequencing was indicated by rarefaction of sorted-subset datasets, despite the large sequencing depth. Compared with non-shared clonotypes, the clonotypes found in all four sorted-subset donors had higher generation probabilities. Based on pairwise subsampling, the degree of clonotype sharing among donors was expected to be affected by sequencing depth. When several donors were compared, the shared fraction of clonotypes was about 5.5% for naive CD4, around 4% for naive CD8, roughly 2.5% for memory CD4, and 0.3% to 0.5% for memory CD8.

Using the deep immunoSEQ assay, TCR CDR3 regions were amplified from genomic DNA by multiplex PCR. For each cell subset, the extracted genomic DNA was distributed evenly across all wells of several immunoSEQ 96-well plates, and each plate served as one replicate. Each replicate PCR for sorted subsets received around 200 ng genomic DNA, equal to roughly 33,000 T cell genomes. The purified libraries were quantified using a Qubit 3.0 fluorometer, sized with a Bioanalyzer 2100, and then quantified again using the KAPA Library Quantification kit. Every immunoSEQ 96-well plate was sequenced on a separate single-read 150-cycle Illumina NextSeq 550 flow cell. The source study handled its data this way. Because only junctional sequences without quality scores were contained in the immunoSEQ output, filtering matching that applied to full-length reads could not be performed. To assign V/J genes and CDR3, sequences were annotated against IMGT germline references using PyIR, a Python wrapper for IgBLAST v1.9. Reads were filtered out if the reads had weak V/J assignments (E-value above 1e-6), no CDR3, stop codons, out-of-frame junctions, or ambiguous translated residues. A V3J clonotype was defined by an identical inferred V gene, J gene, and CDR3 amino acid sequence. Percentage overlap between repertoires was computed as shared unique clonotypes divided by the size of the smaller repertoire. Richness of each repertoire was evaluated using RTK rarefaction, the Chao1 estimator, and Recon v2.1 estimates of unobserved clonotypes. For all TCRbeta clonotypes obtained by the gDNA method from a handful of donors, generation probabilities were computed with OLGA. Entries here come from immuneACCESS through TCRdb and include only in-frame sequences with V and J called. Some clones fail to appear in such tables; in the studies checked, an unresolved V gene covers under half of the shortfall, and the cause of the remainder is unknown. V and J calls and clone size are given by that table; D and trimming were obtained from the DNA. This sample is represented by about 2 million clones; approximately 94% of them were singletons. The top ten clones comprise approximately 1.2% of the sample.

The germline V gene encodes CDR1 SGDLS and CDR2 YYNGEE. V and J lose 6 bases and 2 bases, and a span of 11 bases separates them. The CDR3 sequence holds 13 residues, the cysteine and phenylalanine included. Only the CDR3 portion is preserved as DNA: 39 bases, with reading frame beginning at the first base. Concerning this clone: The antigen it recognizes is unknown. No much larger clonotype is one base removed from it; base qualities were not supplied.

For the CD8 naive samples, CD45RO-negative cells were positively selected for CCR7, yielding a CD45RA+CCR7+ population from which TemRA cells were excluded. Healthy HIV-negative adults with no recently reported acute infections or vaccinations were included as donors. Every donor was a Caucasian adult residing in Nashville, Tennessee, USA. Blood was obtained by leukapheresis, after which PBMCs were separated by Ficoll-Histopaque density gradient centrifugation and cryopreserved in liquid nitrogen vapor phase. Analytical flow cytometry was used to check the purity and quantity of every magnetically sorted T cell population. Genomic DNA was isolated from every sorted fraction and measured by UV absorbance on a Nanodrop 2000c.

This TCR was recovered from a man between 18 and 29 years old in good health. This chain joins TRBV9 to TRBJ1-2, with no confidently assigned D gene. Sequenced sample: naive CD8+ T cells sorted from blood. According to the study, the label for this sample's cell subset or site signals: CD45RA+CCR7+. The nucleotide sequence reads as follows: TGTGCCAGCACACCTGACGGGAACTATGGCTACACCTTC. This translates into CASTPDGNYGYTF. The full variable domain, completed from the reference TRBV9 and TRBJ1-2 proteins outside the CDR3, reads DSGVTQTPKHLITATGQRVTLRCSPRSGDLSVYWYQQSLDQGLQFLIQYYNGEERAKGNILERFSAQQFPDLHSELNLSSLELGDSALYFCASTPDGNYGYTFGSGTRLTVV.